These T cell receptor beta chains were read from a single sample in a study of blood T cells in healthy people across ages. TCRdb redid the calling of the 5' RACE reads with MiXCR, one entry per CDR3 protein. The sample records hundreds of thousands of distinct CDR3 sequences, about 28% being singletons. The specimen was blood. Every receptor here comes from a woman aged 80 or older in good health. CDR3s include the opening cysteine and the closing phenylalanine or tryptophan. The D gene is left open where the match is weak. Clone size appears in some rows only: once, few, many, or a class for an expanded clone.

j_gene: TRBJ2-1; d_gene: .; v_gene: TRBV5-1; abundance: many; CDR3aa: CASSFNVNEQFF; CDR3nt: TGCGCCAGCAGCTTCAACGTCAATGAGCAGTTCTTC
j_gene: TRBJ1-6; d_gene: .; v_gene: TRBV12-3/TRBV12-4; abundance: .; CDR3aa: CASIREENSPLHF; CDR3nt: TGTGCCAGCATTCGTGAGGAAAATTCACCCCTCCACTTT
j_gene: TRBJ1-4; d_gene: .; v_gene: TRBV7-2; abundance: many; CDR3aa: CASSLSMGEKLFF; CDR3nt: TGTGCCAGCAGCTTAAGTATGGGAGAAAAACTGTTTTTT
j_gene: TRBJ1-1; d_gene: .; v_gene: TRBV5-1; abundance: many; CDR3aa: CASSPRFGSLTEAFF; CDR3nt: TGCGCCAGCAGCCCCCGTTTCGGGAGTCTCACTGAAGCTTTCTTT
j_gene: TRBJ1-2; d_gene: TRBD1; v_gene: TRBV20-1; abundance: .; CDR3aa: CSVRQGASGYTF; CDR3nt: TGCAGTGTAAGACAGGGGGCGAGTGGCTACACCTTC
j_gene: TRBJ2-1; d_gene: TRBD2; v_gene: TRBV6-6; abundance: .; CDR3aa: CASSHPGLVNNEQFF; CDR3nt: TGTGCCAGCAGTCATCCGGGACTAGTCAACAATGAGCAGTTCTTC
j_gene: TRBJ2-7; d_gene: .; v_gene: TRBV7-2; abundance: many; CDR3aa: CASSQDSYEQYF; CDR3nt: TGTGCCAGCAGCCAGGACAGCTACGAGCAGTACTTC
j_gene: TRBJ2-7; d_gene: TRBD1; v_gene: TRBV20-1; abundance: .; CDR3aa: CSARGKTGTYEQYF; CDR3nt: TGCAGTGCTAGAGGAAAGACAGGGACCTACGAGCAGTACTTC
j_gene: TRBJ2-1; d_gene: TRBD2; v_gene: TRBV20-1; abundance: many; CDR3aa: CSAPPGLAGGLEFF; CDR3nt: TGCAGTGCTCCCCCGGGACTAGCGGGGGGGCTTGAGTTCTTC
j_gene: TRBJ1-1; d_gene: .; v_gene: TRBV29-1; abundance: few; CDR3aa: CSVGDRYTEAFF; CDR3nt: TGCAGCGTTGGTGACAGATACACTGAAGCTTTCTTT
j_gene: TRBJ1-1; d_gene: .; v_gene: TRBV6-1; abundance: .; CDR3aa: CASSGMNTKAFF; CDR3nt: TGTGCCAGCTCGGGGATGAACACTAAAGCTTTCTTT
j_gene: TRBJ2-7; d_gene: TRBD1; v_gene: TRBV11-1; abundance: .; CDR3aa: CASSSKIRGQAYEQYF; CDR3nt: TGTGCCAGCAGCTCTAAAATCCGGGGACAGGCCTACGAGCAGTACTTC
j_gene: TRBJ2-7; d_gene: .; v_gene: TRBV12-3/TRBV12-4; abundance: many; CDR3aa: CASRIQGSEQYF; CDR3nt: TGTGCCAGCAGGATACAAGGATCCGAGCAGTACTTC
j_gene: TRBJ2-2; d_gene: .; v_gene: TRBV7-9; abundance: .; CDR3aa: CASSLGQRGTGELFF; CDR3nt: TGTGCCAGCAGCTTAGGCCAAAGGGGCACCGGGGAGCTGTTTTTT
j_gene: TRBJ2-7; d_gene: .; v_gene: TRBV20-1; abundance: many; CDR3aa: CSASRGSHEQYF; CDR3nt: TGCAGTGCTAGCCGGGGCTCCCACGAGCAGTACTTC
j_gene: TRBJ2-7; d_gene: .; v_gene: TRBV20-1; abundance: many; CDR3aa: CSAAQGNEQYF; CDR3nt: TGCAGTGCCGCCCAGGGGAACGAGCAGTACTTC
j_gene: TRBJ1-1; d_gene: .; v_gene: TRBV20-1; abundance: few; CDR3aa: CSAILRQNTEAFF; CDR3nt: TGCAGTGCTATCCTGAGACAGAACACTGAAGCTTTCTTT
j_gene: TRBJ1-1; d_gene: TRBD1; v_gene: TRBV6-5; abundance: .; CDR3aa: CATTGTGRTEAFF; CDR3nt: TGTGCCACCACCGGGACAGGGAGAACTGAAGCTTTCTTT
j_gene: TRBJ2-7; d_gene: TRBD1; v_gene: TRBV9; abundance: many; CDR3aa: CASSPGQGTGYEQYF; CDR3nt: TGTGCCAGCAGCCCGGGGCAGGGGACAGGCTACGAGCAGTACTTC
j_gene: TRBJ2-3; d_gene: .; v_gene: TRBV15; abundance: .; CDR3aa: CATSRDAGAVDTQYF; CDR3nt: TGTGCCACCAGCAGAGATGCCGGGGCGGTAGATACGCAGTATTTT
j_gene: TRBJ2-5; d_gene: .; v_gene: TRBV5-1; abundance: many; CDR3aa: CASSLASGQETQYF; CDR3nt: TGTGCCAGCAGCTTAGCGTCGGGGCAAGAGACCCAGTACTTC
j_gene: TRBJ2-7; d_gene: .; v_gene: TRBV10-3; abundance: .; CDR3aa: CAISDPTLSSYNEQYF; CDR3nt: TGTGCCATCAGTGACCCCACCCTGAGCTCCTACAATGAGCAGTACTTC
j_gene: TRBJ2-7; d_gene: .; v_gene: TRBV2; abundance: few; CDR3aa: CASSGYTYEQYF; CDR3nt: TGTGCCAGCAGTGGATATACCTACGAGCAGTACTTC
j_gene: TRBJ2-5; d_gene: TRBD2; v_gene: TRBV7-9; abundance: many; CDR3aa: CASSPKAGTSGGEGRTQYF; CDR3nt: TGTGCCAGCAGCCCCAAAGCCGGGACTAGCGGGGGAGAAGGGCGGACCCAGTACTTC
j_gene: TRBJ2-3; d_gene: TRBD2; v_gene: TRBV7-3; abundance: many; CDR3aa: CASSQIGGDTDTQYF; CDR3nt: TGTGCCAGCAGTCAAATCGGGGGGGACACAGATACGCAGTATTTT
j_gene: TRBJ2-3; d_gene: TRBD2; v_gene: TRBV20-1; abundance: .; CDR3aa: CSARDGSGVSTDTQYF; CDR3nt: TGCAGTGCTAGAGATGGGAGCGGGGTTAGCACAGATACGCAGTATTTT
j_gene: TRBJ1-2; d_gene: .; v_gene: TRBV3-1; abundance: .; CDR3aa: CASSQTHPGSGCGYTF; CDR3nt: TGTGCCAGCAGCCAAACCCATCCAGGGTCAGGCTGTGGCTACACCTTC
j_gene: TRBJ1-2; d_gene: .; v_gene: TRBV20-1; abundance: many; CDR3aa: CSATLGGARNYGYTF; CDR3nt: TGCAGTGCTACTTTGGGGGGGGCTCGTAACTATGGCTACACCTTC
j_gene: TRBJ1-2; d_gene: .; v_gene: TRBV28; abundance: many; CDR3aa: CASSLLISGYGYTF; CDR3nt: TGTGCCAGCAGTTTGTTGATATCGGGCTATGGCTACACCTTC
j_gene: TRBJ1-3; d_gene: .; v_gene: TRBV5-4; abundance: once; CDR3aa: CASSLAPGASGNTIYF; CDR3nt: TGTGCCAGCAGCTTGGCCCCGGGGGCTTCTGGAAACACCATATATTTT
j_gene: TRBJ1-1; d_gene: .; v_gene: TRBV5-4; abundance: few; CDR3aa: CASSLFGANTEAFF; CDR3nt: TGTGCCAGCAGCTTGTTTGGGGCGAACACTGAAGCTTTCTTT
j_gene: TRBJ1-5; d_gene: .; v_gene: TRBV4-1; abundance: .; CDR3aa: CASSPSGVGYQPQHF; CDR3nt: TGCGCCAGCAGCCCGTCGGGGGTGGGGTATCAGCCCCAGCATTTT
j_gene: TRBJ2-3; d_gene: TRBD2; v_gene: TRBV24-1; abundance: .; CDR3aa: CATKPSGLVQDTQYF; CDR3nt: TGTGCCACCAAACCTTCGGGACTAGTCCAAGATACGCAGTATTTT
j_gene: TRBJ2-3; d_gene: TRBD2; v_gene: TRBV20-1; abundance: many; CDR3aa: CSPESGAGGLFTDTQYF; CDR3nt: TGCAGTCCCGAGTCAGGAGCGGGGGGACTTTTCACAGATACGCAGTATTTT
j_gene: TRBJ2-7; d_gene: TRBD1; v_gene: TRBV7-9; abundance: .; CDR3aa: CASSPGQGRGYEQYF; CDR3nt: TGTGCCAGCAGCCCGGGACAGGGGAGAGGCTACGAGCAGTACTTC
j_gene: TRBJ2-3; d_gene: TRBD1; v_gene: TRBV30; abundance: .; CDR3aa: CAWTGGTADTQYF; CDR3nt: TGTGCCTGGACAGGGGGAACGGCAGATACGCAGTATTTT
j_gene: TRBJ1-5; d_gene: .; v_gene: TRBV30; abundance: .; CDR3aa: CAWSPQGRRSPNQPQHF; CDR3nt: TGTGCCTGGAGCCCACAGGGCCGCCGTTCCCCGAATCAGCCCCAGCATTTT
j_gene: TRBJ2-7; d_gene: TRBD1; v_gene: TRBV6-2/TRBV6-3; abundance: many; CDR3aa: CASSYSGQAFYEQYF; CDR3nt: TGTGCCAGCAGTTACTCGGGACAGGCCTTTTACGAGCAGTACTTC
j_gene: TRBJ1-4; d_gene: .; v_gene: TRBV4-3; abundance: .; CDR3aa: CASSQDLVGAGEKLFF; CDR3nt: TGCGCCAGCAGCCAAGATCTGGTGGGGGCGGGCGAAAAACTGTTTTTT
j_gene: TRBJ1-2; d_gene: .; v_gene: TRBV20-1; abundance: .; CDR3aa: CSASGDRANRGYTF; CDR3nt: TGCAGTGCTAGCGGGGACCGTGCAAATCGAGGCTACACCTTC
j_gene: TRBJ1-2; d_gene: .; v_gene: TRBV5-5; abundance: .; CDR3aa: CASSLDNYYGYTF; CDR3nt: TGTGCCAGCAGCCTGGACAACTACTATGGCTACACCTTC
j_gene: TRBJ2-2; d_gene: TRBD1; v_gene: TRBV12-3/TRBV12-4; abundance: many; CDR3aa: CASSRYTGGTGGELFF; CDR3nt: TGTGCCAGCAGTCGTTACACAGGGGGGACAGGCGGGGAGCTGTTTTTT
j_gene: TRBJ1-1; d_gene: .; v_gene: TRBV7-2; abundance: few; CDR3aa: CASSPPGGGHTEAFF; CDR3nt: TGTGCCAGCAGCCCACCGGGGGGAGGCCACACTGAAGCTTTCTTT
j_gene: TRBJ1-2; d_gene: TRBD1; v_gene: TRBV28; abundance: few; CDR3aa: CANLSGTGGDYGYTF; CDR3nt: TGTGCCAACCTATCCGGGACAGGGGGCGACTATGGCTACACCTTC
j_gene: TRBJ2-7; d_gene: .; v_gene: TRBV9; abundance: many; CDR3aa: CASSPGAAQSYEQYF; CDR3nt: TGTGCCAGCAGCCCGGGTGCTGCACAGTCCTACGAGCAGTACTTC
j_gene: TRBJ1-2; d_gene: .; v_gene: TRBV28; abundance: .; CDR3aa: CASTSGGEAGYTF; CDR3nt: TGTGCCAGCACCTCGGGGGGAGAGGCTGGCTACACCTTC
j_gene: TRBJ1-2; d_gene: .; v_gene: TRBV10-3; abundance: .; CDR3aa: CAISGGEGYGYTF; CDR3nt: TGTGCCATCAGCGGAGGGGAGGGCTATGGCTACACCTTC
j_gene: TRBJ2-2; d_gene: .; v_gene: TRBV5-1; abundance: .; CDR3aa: CDSNGVNTGELFF; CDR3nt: TGCGACAGCAATGGGGTTAACACCGGGGAGCTGTTTTTT
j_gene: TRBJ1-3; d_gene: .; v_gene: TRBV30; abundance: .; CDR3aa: CAWSSRGLSNTIYF; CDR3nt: TGTGCCTGGAGTTCTAGGGGTTTATCAAACACCATATATTTT
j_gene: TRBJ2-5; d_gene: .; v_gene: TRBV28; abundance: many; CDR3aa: CASSSPQDFEETQYF; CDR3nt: TGTGCCAGCAGTTCCCCTCAGGACTTCGAAGAGACCCAGTACTTC
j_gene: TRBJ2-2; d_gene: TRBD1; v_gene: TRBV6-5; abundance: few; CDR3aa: CASRGQGLNTGELFF; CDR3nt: TGTGCCAGCCGGGGACAGGGTCTTAACACCGGGGAGCTGTTTTTT